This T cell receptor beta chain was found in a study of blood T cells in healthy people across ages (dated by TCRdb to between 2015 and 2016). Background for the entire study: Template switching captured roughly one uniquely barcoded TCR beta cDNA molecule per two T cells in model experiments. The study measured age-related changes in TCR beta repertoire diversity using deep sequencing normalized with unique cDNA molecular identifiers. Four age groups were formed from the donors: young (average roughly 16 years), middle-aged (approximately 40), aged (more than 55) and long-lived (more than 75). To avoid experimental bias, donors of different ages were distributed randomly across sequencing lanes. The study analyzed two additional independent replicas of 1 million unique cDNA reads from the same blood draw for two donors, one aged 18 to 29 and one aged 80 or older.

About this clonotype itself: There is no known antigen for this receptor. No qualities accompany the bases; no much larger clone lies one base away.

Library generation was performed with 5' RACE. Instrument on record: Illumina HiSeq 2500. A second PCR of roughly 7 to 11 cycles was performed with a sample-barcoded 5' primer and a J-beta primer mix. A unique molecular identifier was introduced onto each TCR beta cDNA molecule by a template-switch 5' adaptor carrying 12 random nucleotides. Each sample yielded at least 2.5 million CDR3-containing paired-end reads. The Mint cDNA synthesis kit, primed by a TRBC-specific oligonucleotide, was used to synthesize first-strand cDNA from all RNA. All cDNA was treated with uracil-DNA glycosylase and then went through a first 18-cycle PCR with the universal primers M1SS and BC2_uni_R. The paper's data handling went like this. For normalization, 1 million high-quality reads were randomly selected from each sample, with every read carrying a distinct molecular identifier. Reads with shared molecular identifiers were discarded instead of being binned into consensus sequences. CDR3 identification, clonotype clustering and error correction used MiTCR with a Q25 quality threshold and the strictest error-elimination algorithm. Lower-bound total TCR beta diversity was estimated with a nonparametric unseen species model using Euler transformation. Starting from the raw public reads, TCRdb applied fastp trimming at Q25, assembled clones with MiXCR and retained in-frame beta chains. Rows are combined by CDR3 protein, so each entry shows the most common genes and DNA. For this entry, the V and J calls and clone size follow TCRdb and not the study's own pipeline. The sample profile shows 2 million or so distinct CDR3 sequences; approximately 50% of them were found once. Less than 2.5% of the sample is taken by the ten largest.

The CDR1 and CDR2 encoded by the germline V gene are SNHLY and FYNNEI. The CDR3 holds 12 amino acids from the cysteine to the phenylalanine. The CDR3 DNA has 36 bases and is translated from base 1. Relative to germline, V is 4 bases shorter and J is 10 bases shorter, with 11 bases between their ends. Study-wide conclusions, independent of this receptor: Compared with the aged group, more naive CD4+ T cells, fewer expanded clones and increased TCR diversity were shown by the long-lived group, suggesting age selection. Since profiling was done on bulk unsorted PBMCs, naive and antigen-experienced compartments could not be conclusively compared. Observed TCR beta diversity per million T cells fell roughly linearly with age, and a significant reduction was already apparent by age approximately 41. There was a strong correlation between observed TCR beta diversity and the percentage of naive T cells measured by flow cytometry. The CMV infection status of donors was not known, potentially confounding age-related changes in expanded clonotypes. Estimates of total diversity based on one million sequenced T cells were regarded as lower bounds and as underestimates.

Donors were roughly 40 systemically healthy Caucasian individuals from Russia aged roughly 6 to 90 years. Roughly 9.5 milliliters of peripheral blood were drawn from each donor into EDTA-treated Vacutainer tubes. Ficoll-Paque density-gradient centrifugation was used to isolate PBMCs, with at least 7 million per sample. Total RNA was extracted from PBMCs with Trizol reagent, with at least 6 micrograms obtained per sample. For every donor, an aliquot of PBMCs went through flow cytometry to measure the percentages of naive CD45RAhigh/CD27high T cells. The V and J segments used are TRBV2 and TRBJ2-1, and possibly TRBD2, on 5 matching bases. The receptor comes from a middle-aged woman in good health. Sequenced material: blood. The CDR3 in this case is CASSARGGEQFF. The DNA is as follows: TGTGCCAGCAGTGCACGGGGTGGAGAGCAGTTCTTC.